This TCR beta chain was captured by sequencing in a study of blood T cell repertoires in COVID-19. Study information: Samples of COVID-19 (acute and convalescent) were obtained from the United States, Italy and Spain. In each case, the material was cDNA or gDNA derived from T cells, B-cell-depleted T cells, or PBMCs.

Under the authors' procedure: Amplification from reference gene primers served as the basis for estimated nucleated cell counts. The assay was immunoSEQ multiplex PCR, and TCRdb's table has in-frame clones only and misses some. That table gives V, J and clone size, and the DNA gave D and trimming. The sample lists approximately 100,000 clones, 70% to 85% occurring once. The V end was cut by 6 bases, the J end by 2 bases, with 11 bases between. Germline V gene sequence: CDR1 SGHDN, CDR2 FVKESK. This CDR3 is 13 amino acids long. The clonotype was recovered from a man aged 65 to 79 with active or convalescent COVID-19. Sequencing was carried out using peripheral blood. The chain joins TRBV14 to TRBJ2-7; the D gene is possibly TRBD1 (6 bases). CDR3 sequence reads: CASSFDRTYEQYF. The CDR3 DNA reads TGTGCCAGCAGTTTTGACAGGACCTACGAGCAGTACTTC.